This T cell receptor (beta chain) was recovered during a study of blood T cell repertoires in COVID-19. Study overall: Acute and convalescent COVID-19 samples came from the United States, Italy and Spain. In each case, the material was cDNA or gDNA derived from T cells, B-cell-depleted T cells, or PBMCs.

Produced via immunoSEQ multiplex PCR; TCRdb's table is partial and in-frame only. The table lists around 130,000 clones, almost 85% of them singletons. The CDR3 has 14 residues. V was shortened by 6 bases and J by 3 bases, with 12 bases between the two germline ends. Germline CDR1 LNHDA, CDR2 SQIVND (reference sequence). This clonotype was obtained from a woman in her forties or fifties with acute COVID-19. The rearrangement uses TRBV19 and TRBJ2-4; D uncertain. Sequenced material: PBMCs or T cells enriched from blood (not recorded which). The CDR3 region has the DNA TGTGCCAGTAGGTCGTCGAGAGGCAAAAACATTCAGTACTTC. It is translated as CASRSSRGKNIQYF.